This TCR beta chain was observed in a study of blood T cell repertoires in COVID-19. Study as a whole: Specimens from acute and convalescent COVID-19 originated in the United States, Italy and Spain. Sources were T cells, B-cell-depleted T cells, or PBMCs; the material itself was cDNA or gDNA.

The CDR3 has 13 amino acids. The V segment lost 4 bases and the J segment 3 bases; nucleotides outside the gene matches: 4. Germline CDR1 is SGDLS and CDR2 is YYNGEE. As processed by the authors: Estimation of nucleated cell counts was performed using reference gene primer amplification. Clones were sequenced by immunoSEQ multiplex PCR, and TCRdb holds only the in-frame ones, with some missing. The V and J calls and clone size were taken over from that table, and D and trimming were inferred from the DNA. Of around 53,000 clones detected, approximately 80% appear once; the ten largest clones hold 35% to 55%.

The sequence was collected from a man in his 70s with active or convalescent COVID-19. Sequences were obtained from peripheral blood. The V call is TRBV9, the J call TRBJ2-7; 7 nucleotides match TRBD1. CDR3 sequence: CASSNRGGYEQYF. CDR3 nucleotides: TGTGCCAGCAGCAACAGGGGTGGCTACGAGCAGTACTTC. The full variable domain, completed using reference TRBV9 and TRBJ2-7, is DSGVTQTPKHLITATGQRVTLRCSPRSGDLSVYWYQQSLDQGLQFLIQYYNGEERAKGNILERFSAQQFPDLHSELNLSSLELGDSALYFCASSNRGGYEQYFGPGTRLTVT.